These T cell receptor beta chains were read from a single sample in a study of Ad26.COV2.S vaccination and SARS-CoV-2 variants. Sequenced by immunoSEQ multiplex PCR; TCRdb stores in-frame clones only, minus some. The sample records more than 300,000 clones, less than 90% being singletons. The sequencing here drew on peripheral blood, taken in a trial of Ad26.COV2.S vaccine versus placebo. Receptors were obtained from a person between 18 and 60 years old who received the Ad26.COV2.S COVID-19 vaccine or a placebo. Each CDR3 is given with its conserved first and last residue. A D gene is named only where the DNA matches it firmly. Rows may omit the clone size; those that give it use once, few, many or a size class.

CDR3aa	CDR3nt	j_gene	v_gene	d_gene	abundance
CASMGAPQAGANVLTF	TGTGCCAGCATGGGGGCCCCCCAGGCGGGGGCCAACGTCCTGACTTTC	TRBJ2-6	TRBV9	.	.
CASSHPGGGSTEAFF	TGTGCCAGCAGCCATCCAGGGGGCGGTAGTACTGAAGCTTTCTTT	TRBJ1-1	TRBV21-1	.	.
CASSQEVNEKLFF	TGCGCCAGCAGCCAAGAGGTTAATGAAAAACTGTTTTTT	TRBJ1-4	TRBV4-3	.	.
CASSSSGTENLKLFF	TGTGCCAGCAGTTCCTCCGGGACAGAGAACTTAAAACTGTTTTTT	TRBJ1-4	TRBV28	TRBD1	.
CASTPGGAKNIQYF	TGTGCCAGCACCCCCGGAGGAGCCAAAAACATTCAGTACTTC	TRBJ2-4	TRBV6-2/TRBV6-3	.	.
CASPLVNGNQPQHF	TGTGCCAGCCCCCTCGTTAACGGCAATCAGCCCCAGCATTTT	TRBJ1-5	TRBV11-2	.	once
CASSLMGQPQHF	TGTGCCAGCAGTTTGATGGGCCAGCCCCAGCATTTT	TRBJ1-5	TRBV12-3/TRBV12-4	.	few
CASSLAGPHRGSYEQYF	TGTGCCAGCAGCTTAGCGGGCCCCCACCGAGGCTCCTACGAGCAGTACTTC	TRBJ2-7	TRBV7-2	.	.
CASSTSGLAGGLNTGELFF	TGTGCCAGTAGTACCTCGGGACTAGCGGGAGGGTTGAACACCGGGGAGCTGTTTTTT	TRBJ2-2	TRBV19	TRBD2	.
CASSLGTSGWGPTEAFF	TGTGCCAGCAGCTTAGGCACCTCCGGGTGGGGGCCCACTGAAGCTTTCTTT	TRBJ1-1	TRBV7-2	.	.
CASESTGSGYTF	TGTGCCAGTGAAAGTACAGGGTCTGGCTACACCTTC	TRBJ1-2	TRBV28	.	.
CASSQEFADYGYTF	TGCGCCAGCAGCCAAGAATTTGCGGACTATGGCTACACCTTC	TRBJ1-2	TRBV4-3	.	.
CASSLGSGELFF	TGTGCCAGCAGCCTTGGCAGTGGGGAGCTGTTTTTT	TRBJ2-2	TRBV9	.	.
CASRARVTNEKLFF	TGCGCCAGCAGAGCCAGGGTAACTAATGAAAAACTGTTTTTT	TRBJ1-4	TRBV5-1	.	.
CASSPPLDTNYGYTF	TGTGCCAGCAGCCCTCCCCTAGATACTAACTATGGCTACACCTTC	TRBJ1-2	TRBV3-1/TRBV3-2	.	.
CASSLVAGAEAFF	TGTGCCAGCAGCTTAGTAGCGGGGGCAGAAGCTTTCTTT	TRBJ1-1	TRBV7-2	.	.
CASSLGGGRQETQYF	TGTGCCAGCAGCTTAGGAGGGGGTCGTCAAGAGACCCAGTACTTC	TRBJ2-5	TRBV7-3	.	.
CASSQQYEQYF	TGTGCCAGCAGCCAGCAGTACGAGCAGTACTTC	TRBJ2-7	TRBV3-1/TRBV3-2	.	.
CASSISTGPYGYTF	TGTGCCAGTAGTATCTCCACAGGGCCCTATGGCTACACCTTC	TRBJ1-2	TRBV19	.	.
CASNRPGTDTQYF	TGTGCCAGCAATCGACCGGGAACAGATACGCAGTATTTT	TRBJ2-3	TRBV28	.	.
CASSFTRTLNPAFF	TGTGCCAGCAGTTTTACAAGGACCTTGAATCCGGCTTTCTTT	TRBJ1-1	TRBV6-5	.	.
CASRGMANEKLFF	TGTGCCAGCAGGGGTATGGCTAATGAAAAACTGTTTTTT	TRBJ1-4	TRBV12-3/TRBV12-4	.	once
CASSYEGRGTEAFF	TGTGCCAGCAGTTACGAAGGGCGGGGGACTGAAGCTTTCTTT	TRBJ1-1	TRBV6-6	.	.
CASSQGTGRVGSSPLHF	TGTGCCAGCAGCCAAGGGACAGGGCGGGTCGGGAGTTCACCCCTCCACTTT	TRBJ1-6	TRBV28	TRBD1	.
CASSFRGQRHQETQYF	TGTGCCAGCAGCTTCCGGGGGCAACGGCACCAAGAGACCCAGTACTTC	TRBJ2-5	TRBV7-2	.	few
CAISESKGDEQYF	TGTGCCATCAGTGAGTCGAAGGGCGACGAGCAGTACTTC	TRBJ2-7	TRBV10-3	.	.
CASSSIAGEVTGNTIYF	TGTGCCAGCAGCTCCATTGCAGGGGAAGTAACTGGAAACACCATATATTTT	TRBJ1-3	TRBV7-9	.	.
CAIRPSGVSYNEQFF	TGTGCCATCAGGCCTAGCGGGGTCTCCTACAATGAGCAGTTCTTC	TRBJ2-1	TRBV10-3	TRBD2	.
CASSQVRDTGELFF	TGTGCCAGCAGTCAGGTCAGGGACACCGGGGAGCTGTTTTTT	TRBJ2-2	TRBV6-2/TRBV6-3	.	.
CAIKGLAGVKQYF	TGTGCCATCAAAGGGCTAGCGGGGGTTAAGCAGTACTTC	TRBJ2-7	TRBV10-3	TRBD2	.
CATAGTGLFEQYF	TGTGCCACCGCCGGGACAGGGCTCTTCGAGCAGTACTTC	TRBJ2-7	TRBV19	TRBD1	.
CASSVAPGDRGSDGYTF	TGTGCCAGCAGCGTAGCCCCCGGGGACAGGGGTAGTGATGGCTACACCTTC	TRBJ1-2	TRBV9	TRBD1	.